These T cell receptor beta chains were read from a single sample in a study of CD8+ T cells in alopecia areata. Method: immunoSEQ multiplex PCR; TCRdb's copy keeps in-frame clones and lacks some. The table lists 200,000 to 250,000 clones, around 62% of them singletons, with 0.45% in the top ten. Sequenced material: CD4+ T cells sorted from blood, taken at week 0. The receptor set was obtained from a human donor with alopecia areata. CDR3s include the opening cysteine and the closing phenylalanine or tryptophan. A D gene is named only where the DNA matches it firmly. Clone size is given for some rows only: seen once, a few or many times, or a class if the clone is expanded.

j_call,d_call,v_call,clone_size,cdr3_aa,cdr3_nt
TRBJ1-1,NA,TRBV7-9,once,CASSLDRDTEAFF,TGTGCCAGCAGCTTAGATAGGGACACTGAAGCTTTCTTT
TRBJ2-7,TRBD2,TRBV29-1,NA,CSAYTYTGRGEQYF,TGCAGCGCCTACACTTACACCGGGAGGGGCGAGCAGTACTTC
TRBJ2-7,TRBD1,TRBV30,NA,CAWSVIGRDSSYEQYF,TGTGCCTGGAGTGTGATTGGTAGGGACAGTTCCTACGAGCAGTACTTC
TRBJ2-7,TRBD1,TRBV5-1,NA,CASAIRMRETGAYEQYF,TGCGCCAGCGCTATACGGATGAGGGAGACAGGGGCCTACGAGCAGTACTTC
TRBJ2-1,TRBD2,TRBV4-2,NA,CASSQEFLSGGNNEQFF,TGTGCCAGCAGCCAAGAATTCCTATCGGGAGGGAACAATGAGCAGTTCTTC
TRBJ1-1,TRBD1,TRBV10-1,few,CASSEVRAGGSEAFF,TGCGCCAGCAGTGAAGTCAGGGCAGGGGGCTCGGAAGCTTTCTTT
TRBJ2-3,TRBD2,TRBV4-1,NA,CASSQPGLAGGGTDTQYF,TGCGCCAGCAGCCAACCGGGACTAGCGGGAGGGGGCACAGATACGCAGTATTTT
TRBJ2-7,NA,TRBV21-1,NA,CASSKGPLTGGFSYEQYF,TGTGCCAGCAGCAAAGGGCCCTTAACAGGGGGTTTTTCCTACGAGCAGTACTTC
TRBJ2-3,NA,TRBV5-6,NA,CASSVQAITDTQYF,TGTGCCAGCAGCGTTCAAGCAATCACAGATACGCAGTATTTT
TRBJ2-3,NA,TRBV25-1,NA,CASSAGHTTDTQYF,TGTGCCAGCAGTGCGGGACATACCACAGATACGCAGTATTTT
TRBJ2-2,NA,TRBV11-2,NA,CASSRSSRGRGPGELFF,TGTGCCAGCAGCCGATCATCAAGAGGCAGGGGTCCCGGGGAGCTGTTTTTT
TRBJ2-1,TRBD2,TRBV30,NA,CAWSVKRGSSYNEQFF,TGTGCCTGGAGTGTAAAGCGCGGGAGCTCCTACAATGAGCAGTTCTTC
TRBJ1-1,NA,TRBV4-1,NA,CASSPEQETVTEAFF,TGCGCCAGCAGCCCAGAACAGGAAACCGTTACTGAAGCTTTCTTT
TRBJ1-2,NA,TRBV29-1,NA,CSVVPPGEEGRGYTF,TGCAGCGTTGTGCCCCCGGGGGAAGAGGGGCGTGGCTACACCTTC
TRBJ2-7,TRBD1,TRBV11-2,few,CASSLADRGREQYF,TGTGCCAGCAGCTTGGCCGACAGGGGGCGCGAGCAGTACTTC
TRBJ1-2,NA,TRBV21-1,NA,CASSKVEAGDGYTF,TGTGCCAGCAGCAAAGTTGAGGCAGGGGATGGCTACACCTTC
TRBJ1-1,TRBD1,TRBV30,NA,CAWRRGQGVEAFF,TGTGCCTGGAGAAGGGGACAGGGGGTTGAGGCTTTCTTT
TRBJ2-3,TRBD1,TRBV11-2,NA,CASSLGTGGSTDTQYF,TGTGCCAGCAGCTTGGGGACAGGGGGAAGCACAGATACGCAGTATTTT
TRBJ1-5,TRBD1,TRBV30,NA,CAWAPQGSNQPQHF,TGTGCCTGGGCCCCACAGGGGAGCAATCAGCCCCAGCATTTT
TRBJ2-7,NA,TRBV30,NA,CAWSVEGLSYEQYF,TGTGCCTGGAGTGTGGAGGGGCTCTCCTACGAGCAGTACTTC
TRBJ2-7,NA,TRBV12-5,NA,CASGLRREGFYEQYF,TGTGCTAGTGGACTTCGACGGGAAGGGTTCTACGAGCAGTACTTC
TRBJ2-7,NA,TRBV27,once,CASSFKVSRGNFRYEQYF,TGTGCCAGCAGTTTTAAGGTATCCAGGGGCAATTTTCGCTACGAGCAGTACTTC
TRBJ1-2,TRBD1,TRBV6-1,NA,CASSKTGNNYGYTF,TGTGCCAGCAGCAAGACAGGGAACAACTATGGCTACACCTTC
TRBJ1-1,NA,TRBV2,NA,CASRGGNTEAFF,TGTGCCAGCAGAGGCGGAAACACTGAAGCTTTCTTT
TRBJ1-1,NA,TRBV10-3,few,CAISRNEDTEAFF,TGTGCCATCAGTAGAAACGAGGACACTGAAGCTTTCTTT
TRBJ2-7,NA,TRBV6-5,NA,CASSGTLDPRKYF,TGTGCCAGCTCCGGGACGCTTGACCCGAGGAAGTACTTC
TRBJ1-2,NA,TRBV27,few,CASRASPGFHGYTF,TGTGCCAGCAGAGCATCCCCGGGATTCCATGGCTACACCTTC
TRBJ1-1,NA,TRBV4-2,NA,CASSRRLGTEAFF,TGTGCCAGCAGTCGTAGACTGGGGACTGAAGCTTTCTTT
TRBJ1-1,NA,TRBV19,NA,CASSTHFMGQGTTEAFF,TGTGCCAGTAGTACCCACTTTATGGGGCAGGGAACCACTGAAGCTTTCTTT
TRBJ1-2,TRBD1,TRBV2,NA,CASSDQGDYGYTF,TGTGCCAGCAGTGACCAGGGGGACTATGGCTACACCTTC
TRBJ2-3,NA,TRBV7-9,few,CASSFEGGRTDTQYF,TGTGCCAGCAGCTTCGAAGGAGGACGCACAGATACGCAGTATTTT
TRBJ2-5,NA,TRBV2,once,CASSGTEETQYF,TGTGCCAGCAGCGGGACTGAAGAGACCCAGTACTTC
TRBJ2-3,TRBD2,TRBV5-1,few,CASSLGGTSGPSSTDTQYF,TGCGCCAGCAGCTTGGGGGGGACTAGCGGTCCCTCTAGCACAGATACGCAGTATTTT
TRBJ1-2,NA,TRBV27,NA,CASSATGFAIYGYTF,TGTGCCAGCAGTGCCACAGGGTTTGCAATCTATGGCTACACCTTC
TRBJ1-6,TRBD1,TRBV30,NA,CAWSRQGDSPLHF,TGTGCCTGGAGTCGACAGGGGGATTCACCCCTCCACTTT
TRBJ1-2,NA,TRBV30,NA,CAWSVSPSAYGYTF,TGTGCCTGGAGTGTCTCCCCGTCGGCTTATGGCTACACCTTC
TRBJ2-5,NA,TRBV4-1,once,CASSQGSMYQETQYF,TGCGCCAGCAGCCAAGGTTCGATGTACCAAGAGACCCAGTACTTC
TRBJ1-5,NA,TRBV25-1,NA,CASSDWGMGNQPQHF,TGTGCCAGCAGTGATTGGGGGATGGGCAATCAGCCCCAGCATTTT
TRBJ2-2,NA,TRBV7-3,NA,CASSLGGTGELFF,TGTGCCAGCAGCTTAGGGGGCACCGGGGAGCTGTTTTTT
TRBJ1-5,NA,TRBV6-5,few,CASSTAGRQGQPQHF,TGTGCCAGCAGTACCGCAGGTCGTCAGGGTCAGCCCCAGCATTTT